The clone carrying this TCR beta chain was detected only a few times. No antigen is known for it. These data are taken from a study of identical twins. General study findings and limits: Recombination models fit unrelated individuals' TCR alpha sharing but underestimated twins'. Memory repertoires lacked the insertion deficit that abundant cord blood beta clonotypes showed.

A universal primer site came from template switching; cDNA carried unique molecular identifiers. MiXCR, run by TCRdb on the 5' RACE reads, gives a single entry per CDR3 protein. The sample shows over 550,000 distinct CDR3 sequences, roughly 7.2% of them seen only once. No donor was unhealthy or non-Caucasian. The length of the CDR3 is 13 residues. Germline V lookup: CDR1 SGHRS, CDR2 YFSETQ. Trimming stripped 3 bases from V and 11 bases from J, with 17 bases between. The same specimen was also included in a second study, on yellow fever vaccine responses in identical twins.

The chain links TRBV5-1 to TRBJ1-1; no clear D gene. The sample taken for sequencing was PBMCs. This clonotype was obtained from a woman younger than 35 in good health. This CDR3 is CASSSRTGTRAFF. CDR3 sequence (DNA): TGCGCCAGCAGCTCCCGGACGGGAACCAGGGCTTTCTTT.